This T cell receptor (beta chain) emerged from a study of cytomegalovirus exposure and HLA in healthy donors. Study findings and constraints: It was around 160 TCR beta chains that were listed as cytomegalovirus-associated. Later analysis suggested most CMV-associated TCR beta chains were HLA-restricted. HLA alleles were associated with some 17,000 TCR beta sequences in a later analysis at 0.05 false discovery rate.

With 60 Vbeta and 13 Jbeta primers, the PCR was carried out. Methods used by the authors: Later reanalysis found approximately 76 million unique TCR beta chains, roughly 10 million of them shared. Profiling relied on immunoSEQ multiplex PCR, and the TCRdb table lists in-frame clones only, not all of them. Clone size and V and J calls were adopted from that table, with D and trimming inferred from the DNA. This sample has some 77,000 clones; around 79% occur once, and the top ten carry about 2.5%. The CDR3 runs to 13 residues. Germline V gene lookup returns CDR1 LNHDA and CDR2 SQIVND (reference sequence). V was trimmed by 8 bases and J by 2 bases, leaving 11 bases between them. Comments on this clone: Its target is unknown.

This chain connects TRBV19 to TRBJ2-3, with a tentative D call TRBD1 (6 bases). Sequencing used PBMCs. The source of this sequence is a man aged 30 to 39 in good health and CMV-seronegative. The CDR3 spells CASGTFSTDTQYF. CDR3 sequence (DNA): TGTGCCAGTGGGACATTTTCCACAGATACGCAGTATTTT.